These T cell receptor beta chains were read from a single sample in a study of tumor and adjacent non-tumor tissue in lung cancer. TCRdb reanalysed the multiplex PCR reads using MiXCR and keeps one entry per CDR3 protein. Of roughly 75,000 distinct CDR3 sequences listed, 80% to 90% are singletons. Sequences were obtained from distant non-tumor lung tissue. The receptors were gathered from a man between 60 and 70 years old with non-small cell lung cancer. Each CDR3 is given with its conserved first and last residue. D genes are given only for firm matches. Clone size, where shown, is once, few, many, or a class for clones that have expanded.

clone_size	v_call	j_call	d_call	cdr3_nt	cdr3_aa
-	TRBV5-6	TRBJ2-7	TRBD1	TGTGCCAGCAGCCCACCGGGACAGGGCGAGCAGTGCTTC	CASSPPGQGEQCF
-	TRBV6-6	TRBJ2-5	-	TGTGCCAGCAGCGTCGCAAGTACCCAAGAGACCCAGCACTTC	CASSVASTQETQHF
many	TRBV12-3/TRBV12-4	TRBJ2-5	-	TGTGCCAGCAGTCAGGACTGGACTGGGGCCCAGTACTTC	CASSQDWTGAQYF
-	TRBV12-3/TRBV12-4	TRBJ2-7	-	TGTACCAGCAGTTTAGTTGGGTGCGAGCAGTACTTC	CTSSLVGCEQYF
-	TRBV11-3	TRBJ1-6	-	TGTGCCAGTAGTCCTGGGATTAATTCACTCCTCCACTTT	CASSPGINSLLHF
-	TRBV28	TRBJ2-5	-	TGTGCTAGCAGCCGCAGCCATGAGACCCAGTACTTC	CASSRSHETQYF
-	TRBV11-3	TRBJ2-3	-	TGTGCCAGCAGTTCCGGATTCTTAGGTGGGACAGATACGCAGTATTTT	CASSSGFLGGTDTQYF
-	TRBV11-3	TRBJ2-1	-	TGTGCCAGCAGGTTAGTGTCGGGTTTTCCTAGCTCCTACAATGAGCAGTTCTTC	CASRLVSGFPSSYNEQFF
-	TRBV4-3	TRBJ2-3	-	TGCGCCAGCAGCCAAGATAGAGTGGGCACCATAGATATGCAGTATTTT	CASSQDRVGTIDMQYF
few	TRBV11-2	TRBJ2-1	TRBD2	TGTGCCAGCAAGAGGACTAGCGGGAGGTCCTACAATGAGCAGTTCTTC	CASKRTSGRSYNEQFF
-	TRBV11-1	TRBJ2-7	-	TGTGCCAGCAGCTTAGCCCGGGGAGAGCAGTATTTC	CASSLARGEQYF
few	TRBV11-3	TRBJ2-2	TRBD2	TGTGCCAGCTCCCGGGGAGCGGGAGGATACAGAGCCGGGGAGCTGTTTTTT	CASSRGAGGYRAGELFF
-	TRBV4-1	TRBJ1-1	-	TGCGCCAGCAGGCGAGATTGGGGCACTGAAGCTTTCTTT	CASRRDWGTEAFF
-	TRBV20-1	TRBJ2-3	TRBD1	TGTAATGCTAGAGGGGGCCTGGGCGATACGCAGTATTTT	CNARGGLGDTQYF
-	TRBV12-5	TRBJ1-2	TRBD1	TGTGCTAGTGGCCCGGCAGGGGGAAGATCATACTATGGCTACACCTTC	CASGPAGGRSYYGYTF
once	TRBV20-1	TRBJ2-7	TRBD1	TGCAGAGCCGATAGGACAGGTATAAGGGAACAGTACTTC	CRADRTGIREQYF
-	TRBV20-1	TRBJ2-1	-	TGCAGTGCTAGAGGCCGAGAGGACCACAATGCGCAGTTCTTC	CSARGREDHNAQFF
-	TRBV20-1	TRBJ2-1	-	TGCAGTGCTAGAGGCCGTGAGGACCACAATGAGCGGTTCTTC	CSARGREDHNERFF
-	TRBV11-2	TRBJ2-5	TRBD2	TGTGCCAGCAGCTCCACAATGGGAGGGCCAAAGGAGGCCCAGTGCTTC	CASSSTMGGPKEAQCF
-	TRBV6-5	TRBJ2-7	-	TGTGCCAGATGCAATGGGGGAGTCACTCGCTACGAACAGTACTTC	CARCNGGVTRYEQYF
-	TRBV11-2	TRBJ1-6	-	TGTGCCAGCAGCTTAGACAGAAGATATAATTCATCATTCCACTTT	CASSLDRRYNSSFHF
-	TRBV20-1	TRBJ2-1	TRBD1	TGTAGTGCTAGAGTTCGTGGGGGACAGGGTGAGCTGTTCTTC	CSARVRGGQGELFF
once	TRBV6-6	TRBJ2-1	-	TGTGCCAGCAGTTACGAACAGGGTATAATATTCTTC	CASSYEQGIIFF
few	TRBV20-1	TRBJ1-3	-	TGCAGTGCTAGAGATCAGAGGAGTGCCTCTGGAAACACCTTATATTTC	CSARDQRSASGNTLYF
-	TRBV4-3	TRBJ2-1	TRBD1	TGCGCCAGCAGCCAAGAGCGGACAGGGGGCTATATTGAGCAGTTCTTC	CASSQERTGGYIEQFF
-	TRBV11-1	TRBJ2-1	-	TGTGCCAGCAGCTTATCTCGGCTAGTGGGAGGCAACAATGAACAACTCTTC	CASSLSRLVGGNNEQLF
-	TRBV6-2/TRBV6-3	TRBJ1-5	-	TGTGCAAGCAGGAGAACAGGGCCCAATCAGCCCCAGCATTTT	CASRRTGPNQPQHF
-	TRBV11-3	TRBJ2-3	TRBD1	TGCGCCAGTAGCTCTCAGGGGGCAGATATGCAGTATTTT	CASSSQGADMQYF
-	TRBV20-1	TRBJ2-1	TRBD2	TGCAGTGCTGGATCCGGGGGGACTAGCGCGGGTGAGCAGTTCTTC	CSAGSGGTSAGEQFF
-	TRBV20-1	TRBJ1-5	-	TGTAGTGCCAGGAGGTCCGGTCATAGCAATCAGCCCCGGCATTTT	CSARRSGHSNQPRHF
-	TRBV11-3	TRBJ2-2	TRBD2	TGTGCCAGCATCCACCTGGCGACTAGCGGGGCGACCGGGGCGCTGTTTTTT	CASIHLATSGATGALFF
-	TRBV11-2	TRBJ1-1	TRBD1	TGTGCCAGCAGCCCCTCCAGGGGGCCATTGAAAGGTGAAGCTTTCTTT	CASSPSRGPLKGEAFF
-	TRBV6-5	TRBJ1-1	TRBD1	TGTACCAGCAGTTACAGGGGGACAGGGTGGAACACTGAAGCTTTCTTT	CTSSYRGTGWNTEAFF
-	TRBV11-2	TRBJ2-1	-	TGTGCCAGCAGCTTAGTGGACAATGAGCAGTTATTC	CASSLVDNEQLF
-	TRBV6-5	TRBJ2-6	TRBD2	TGTGCCAGCAGTTTAGCGGGGGTCAGCTCTGGGTCCAACTTCCTGACTTTC	CASSLAGVSSGSNFLTF
few	TRBV11-2	TRBJ2-6	-	TGTGCTAGTAGTCCTATCTCCGGGGCCAACATCCTGACTTTC	CASSPISGANILTF
-	TRBV20-1	TRBJ2-7	TRBD2	TGCAGTGCTAGAGAACGAGAAGCGGGAGTATACGGCTACGAGCAGTACTTC	CSAREREAGVYGYEQYF
-	TRBV11-3	TRBJ2-2	TRBD2	TGTGCCAACAGCTCCCGTGGAGCGGGAGGATACAGAGCCGGGGGGCTGTTTTTT	CANSSRGAGGYRAGGLFF
medium-sized	TRBV4-1	TRBJ1-1	-	TGCGCCAGCAGGAAAGAGGGGAGGACTGAAGCTTTCTTT	CASRKEGRTEAFF
-	TRBV6-5	TRBJ2-3	-	TGTGCCAGCAGTGCAGACACAGATACACAGTATTTT	CASSADTDTQYF
-	TRBV12-3/TRBV12-4	TRBJ2-5	-	TGTGTTAGCAATTTACCGGCGACCCAAGAGACCCAGTACTTC	CVSNLPATQETQYF
-	TRBV5-6	TRBJ2-1	TRBD1	TGTGTCAGCTGTCAGGACAGGGTGGAAGTCTACAATGAGCACTTCTTC	CVSCQDRVEVYNEHFF
-	TRBV6-5	TRBJ1-1	-	TGTGTCAGCAATAGCATTAGTTCTCGGGAAGCTTTCTTT	CVSNSISSREAFF
many	TRBV29-1	TRBJ2-7	TRBD1	TGCAGCGGGGGACAGGGGAACTTCCGGGAGCAGTACTTC	CSGGQGNFREQYF
-	TRBV20-1	TRBJ2-1	-	TGCAATGCTAACCCGACTAACGGTAGGGCCAATGAGCAGTTCTTC	CNANPTNGRANEQFF
-	TRBV20-1	TRBJ2-7	TRBD2	TGCAGTGCTAGAGGCGGTAGCGGGCTGTTCGGCGAGCGGTACTTC	CSARGGSGLFGERYF
many	TRBV6-1	TRBJ1-5	-	TGTGCCAGCAGCCCGGACATCCTAAATCAGCCCCAGCATTTT	CASSPDILNQPQHF
-	TRBV7-9	TRBJ1-1	-	TGTACCAGCGACCCTCGGGGGGCGAACACTGAAGCCTTCTTT	CTSDPRGANTEAFF
-	TRBV11-2	TRBJ2-5	-	TGTGCCAGCAGATGGGGAAGAGGGGAGACCAAGTATTTC	CASRWGRGETKYF
-	TRBV6-2/TRBV6-3	TRBJ2-1	TRBD2	TGTGCCAGGAGTTACTCCCAGACTAGCGGGGGATTCAATGAACAGTTCTTC	CARSYSQTSGGFNEQFF
-	TRBV20-1	TRBJ1-5	-	TGCAGTGCCATCCACGGTAGTAATCAGCCCCAGCATTTT	CSAIHGSNQPQHF
-	TRBV24-1	TRBJ2-3	TRBD2	TGTGCCACCAGTGATGTGACGTCCGGGGCTAGCGGGAGGGCAGATACGCAGTATTTT	CATSDVTSGASGRADTQYF
-	TRBV6-6	TRBJ2-1	-	TGTGTCAGCAGTTACTTTGTCTGGCAGGAGGGCAGTGGCGATGAGCAGTTCTTC	CVSSYFVWQEGSGDEQFF
once	TRBV11-2	TRBJ2-6	TRBD2	TGTGCCAGCAGCCCAACTAGCGGGGTAGCCACTGGGGCTAACGTCCTGACTTTC	CASSPTSGVATGANVLTF